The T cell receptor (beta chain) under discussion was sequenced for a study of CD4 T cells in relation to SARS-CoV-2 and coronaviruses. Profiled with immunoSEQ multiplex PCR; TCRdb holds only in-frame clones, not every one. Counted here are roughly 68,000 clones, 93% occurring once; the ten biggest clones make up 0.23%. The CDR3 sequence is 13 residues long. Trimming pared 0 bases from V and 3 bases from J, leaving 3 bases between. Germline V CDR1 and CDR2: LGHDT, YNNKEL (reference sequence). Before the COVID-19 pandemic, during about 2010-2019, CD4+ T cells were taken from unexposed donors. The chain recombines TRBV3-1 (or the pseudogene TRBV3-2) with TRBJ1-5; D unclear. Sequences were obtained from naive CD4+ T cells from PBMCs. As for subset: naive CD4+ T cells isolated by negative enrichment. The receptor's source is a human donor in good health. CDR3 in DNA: TGTGCCAGCAGCCAAGACCCCAATCAGCCCCAGCATTTT. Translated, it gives CASSQDPNQPQHF.